This T cell receptor (beta chain) was sequenced during a study of metastatic and nonmetastatic thyroid tumors. All patients reached thyroid surgery having received no treatment beforehand. By share, this clone ranks as medium-sized. TCRdb re-processed the PCR reads through MiXCR. The sample carries approximately 20,000 clones, 13% to 15% recorded once. The sequence came from a female donor with papillary thyroid cancer or a benign thyroid nodule (not recorded which). Some clones in this sample may be carry-over from other donors' samples. The specimen was tumor tissue.

Written as DNA, the CDR3 is TGTGCCAGCAGCTTAGGGACAGGACCCTTCTACGAGCAGTACTTC. The encoded protein is CASSLGTGPFYEQYF. This sequence joins TRBV11-2 and TRBJ2-7, with 7 positions matching TRBD1. Trimming at V came to 1 base and at J to 3 bases, leaving 6 bases not matched to a gene. The length of the CDR3 is 15 residues. Germline V lookup: CDR1 SGHAT, CDR2 FQNNGV.